This is a list of T cell receptor beta chains from one sample in a study of early T cells in non-severe SARS-CoV-2 infection. Each CDR3 protein is one row after TCRdb ran MiXCR on the 5' RACE reads. The sample carries more than 35,000 distinct CDR3 sequences, approximately 5% recorded once. The sample was whole blood. The receptors here all came from an adult who was a healthcare worker with PCR-confirmed SARS-CoV-2 infection or an uninfected control (not recorded which). Both conserved end residues are part of each CDR3. Fields, in order: V gene, clone size, D gene, J gene, CDR3 protein, CDR3 DNA. The D gene is left open where the match is weak. Clone size appears in some rows only: once, few, many, or a class for an expanded clone.

V gene: TRBV6-8
clone size: many
D gene: NA
J gene: TRBJ1-5
CDR3 protein: CASSYFGTIHHSNQPQHF
CDR3 DNA: TGTGCCAGCAGTTACTTTGGGACAATACACCATAGCAATCAGCCCCAGCATTTT

V gene: TRBV7-3
clone size: many
D gene: TRBD1
J gene: TRBJ2-2
CDR3 protein: CASSLFRQGESGELFF
CDR3 DNA: TGTGCCAGCAGCTTGTTTCGACAGGGGGAATCCGGGGAGCTGTTTTTT

V gene: TRBV11-2
clone size: many
D gene: NA
J gene: TRBJ2-1
CDR3 protein: CASSLEARGRRDEQFF
CDR3 DNA: TGTGCCAGCAGCTTAGAGGCCAGGGGCCGGCGAGATGAGCAGTTCTTC

V gene: TRBV6-2/TRBV6-3
clone size: many
D gene: NA
J gene: TRBJ2-4
CDR3 protein: CASSWVAKNIQYF
CDR3 DNA: TGTGCCAGCAGTTGGGTGGCCAAAAACATTCAGTACTTC

V gene: TRBV6-5
clone size: many
D gene: TRBD1
J gene: TRBJ2-7
CDR3 protein: CASSYGGHSGTDYEQYF
CDR3 DNA: TGTGCCAGCAGTTACGGGGGTCACTCCGGGACAGATTACGAGCAGTACTTC

V gene: TRBV10-3
clone size: many
D gene: TRBD1
J gene: TRBJ2-7
CDR3 protein: CAISEFMDRPGNEQYF
CDR3 DNA: TGTGCCATCAGTGAGTTCATGGACAGGCCGGGGAACGAGCAGTACTTC

V gene: TRBV3-1
clone size: many
D gene: TRBD1
J gene: TRBJ1-1
CDR3 protein: CASSQRTGQGRESTEAFF
CDR3 DNA: TGTGCCAGCAGCCAACGAACGGGACAGGGGCGGGAGAGCACTGAAGCTTTCTTT

V gene: TRBV28
clone size: many
D gene: NA
J gene: TRBJ1-6
CDR3 protein: CASSLAGRGNSPLHF
CDR3 DNA: TGTGCCAGCAGTTTAGCGGGACGGGGGAATTCACCCCTCCACTTT

V gene: TRBV18
clone size: few
D gene: TRBD2
J gene: TRBJ2-3
CDR3 protein: CASSPTSGVYTQYF
CDR3 DNA: TGTGCCAGCTCACCGACTAGCGGGGTATATACGCAGTATTTT

V gene: TRBV29-1
clone size: many
D gene: NA
J gene: TRBJ2-5
CDR3 protein: CSGGGDRGPLTQYF
CDR3 DNA: TGCAGCGGCGGGGGAGACAGGGGTCCTCTTACCCAGTACTTC

V gene: TRBV11-1
clone size: many
D gene: TRBD1
J gene: TRBJ2-1
CDR3 protein: CASRGTGGYSDEQFF
CDR3 DNA: TGTGCCAGCAGGGGGACAGGGGGCTATTCCGATGAGCAGTTCTTC

V gene: TRBV20-1
clone size: NA
D gene: NA
J gene: TRBJ1-2
CDR3 protein: CSARGSGRPNYGYTF
CDR3 DNA: TGCAGTGCTAGGGGATCGGGGCGGCCTAACTATGGCTACACCTTC

V gene: TRBV28
clone size: many
D gene: TRBD1
J gene: TRBJ2-3
CDR3 protein: CASSAGTGGLDTQYF
CDR3 DNA: TGTGCCAGCAGTGCCGGGACAGGGGGCTTAGATACGCAGTATTTT

V gene: TRBV27
clone size: few
D gene: TRBD2
J gene: TRBJ2-3
CDR3 protein: CASREKSGRMGVRTDTQYF
CDR3 DNA: TGTGCCAGCAGAGAGAAGAGCGGGAGGATGGGTGTGCGGACAGATACGCAGTATTTT

V gene: TRBV5-1
clone size: few
D gene: TRBD1
J gene: TRBJ2-7
CDR3 protein: CASSSGQGYEQYF
CDR3 DNA: TGCGCCAGCAGCTCGGGACAGGGCTACGAGCAGTACTTC

V gene: TRBV19
clone size: many
D gene: NA
J gene: TRBJ2-2
CDR3 protein: CASSSQGNEAGELFF
CDR3 DNA: TGTGCCAGTAGTAGCCAGGGGAATGAGGCCGGGGAGCTGTTTTTT

V gene: TRBV11-2
clone size: NA
D gene: NA
J gene: TRBJ2-3
CDR3 protein: CASSSTGVSDTQYF
CDR3 DNA: TGTGCCAGCAGCTCAACGGGCGTCTCAGATACGCAGTATTTT

V gene: TRBV4-2
clone size: many
D gene: NA
J gene: TRBJ2-5
CDR3 protein: CASSQGFPYGEETQYF
CDR3 DNA: TGTGCCAGCAGCCAAGGTTTTCCTTACGGGGAAGAGACCCAGTACTTC

V gene: TRBV7-9
clone size: few
D gene: NA
J gene: TRBJ2-3
CDR3 protein: CASSLALMGPDTQYF
CDR3 DNA: TGTGCCAGCAGCTTAGCGTTGATGGGCCCAGATACGCAGTATTTT

V gene: TRBV7-2
clone size: many
D gene: NA
J gene: TRBJ2-1
CDR3 protein: CASSPGLANYEQFF
CDR3 DNA: TGTGCCAGCAGCCCCGGGCTAGCCAACTATGAGCAGTTCTTC

V gene: TRBV18
clone size: medium-sized
D gene: TRBD1
J gene: TRBJ2-1
CDR3 protein: CASSPRSPGQGAHNEQFF
CDR3 DNA: TGTGCCAGCTCACCACGGTCCCCGGGACAGGGGGCCCACAATGAGCAGTTCTTC

V gene: TRBV30
clone size: NA
D gene: TRBD2
J gene: TRBJ2-1
CDR3 protein: CAWSLLAGGLNEQFF
CDR3 DNA: TGTGCCTGGAGTTTATTAGCGGGAGGGTTAAATGAGCAGTTCTTC

V gene: TRBV7-9
clone size: few
D gene: NA
J gene: TRBJ1-1
CDR3 protein: CASSLAGRNTEAFF
CDR3 DNA: TGTGCCAGCAGCTTAGCCGGGCGCAACACTGAAGCTTTCTTT

V gene: TRBV29-1
clone size: many
D gene: NA
J gene: TRBJ2-7
CDR3 protein: CSVGTARYEQYF
CDR3 DNA: TGCAGCGTCGGGACCGCCAGGTACGAGCAGTACTTC

V gene: TRBV6-1
clone size: many
D gene: NA
J gene: TRBJ1-2
CDR3 protein: CASSDVYGYTF
CDR3 DNA: TGTGCCAGCAGTGACGTCTATGGCTACACCTTC

V gene: TRBV27
clone size: NA
D gene: NA
J gene: TRBJ1-5
CDR3 protein: CASSARLSNQPQHF
CDR3 DNA: TGTGCCAGCAGTGCTCGCCTTAGCAATCAGCCCCAGCATTTT

V gene: TRBV5-4
clone size: many
D gene: NA
J gene: TRBJ2-3
CDR3 protein: CASSLDTADTQYF
CDR3 DNA: TGTGCCAGCAGCTTAGATACCGCAGATACGCAGTATTTT

V gene: TRBV6-2/TRBV6-3
clone size: many
D gene: NA
J gene: TRBJ1-1
CDR3 protein: CATFPGRNTEAFF
CDR3 DNA: TGTGCCACCTTCCCCGGGAGGAACACTGAAGCTTTCTTT

V gene: TRBV12-5
clone size: many
D gene: TRBD2
J gene: TRBJ2-1
CDR3 protein: CASGTSGRPHQFF
CDR3 DNA: TGTGCTAGTGGGACTAGCGGGAGACCTCATCAGTTCTTC

V gene: TRBV7-8
clone size: many
D gene: TRBD1
J gene: TRBJ1-2
CDR3 protein: CASSSQGGNYGYTF
CDR3 DNA: TGTGCCAGCAGCTCCCAGGGGGGAAACTATGGCTACACCTTC

V gene: TRBV30
clone size: few
D gene: NA
J gene: TRBJ2-5
CDR3 protein: CAWSVRAGETQYF
CDR3 DNA: TGTGCCTGGAGTGTGAGGGCCGGGGAGACCCAGTACTTC

V gene: TRBV12-3/TRBV12-4
clone size: many
D gene: NA
J gene: TRBJ2-7
CDR3 protein: CASSLSSGEQYF
CDR3 DNA: TGTGCCAGCAGTTTGTCGTCTGGCGAGCAGTACTTC

V gene: TRBV20-1
clone size: many
D gene: NA
J gene: TRBJ2-2
CDR3 protein: CSAPILNTGELFF
CDR3 DNA: TGCAGTGCCCCGATTCTGAACACCGGGGAGCTGTTTTTT

V gene: TRBV6-6
clone size: NA
D gene: TRBD1
J gene: TRBJ1-2
CDR3 protein: CASSYSRTGEDYGYTF
CDR3 DNA: TGTGCCAGCAGTTACTCGAGGACAGGGGAAGACTATGGCTACACCTTC

V gene: TRBV18
clone size: many
D gene: NA
J gene: TRBJ1-5
CDR3 protein: CASSPFSGQPQHF
CDR3 DNA: TGTGCCAGCTCACCATTTTCCGGGCAGCCCCAGCATTTT

V gene: TRBV20-1
clone size: many
D gene: NA
J gene: TRBJ2-3
CDR3 protein: CSARVVDDYTDTQYF
CDR3 DNA: TGCAGTGCTAGAGTTGTGGATGACTACACAGATACGCAGTATTTT

V gene: TRBV5-4
clone size: many
D gene: NA
J gene: TRBJ1-1
CDR3 protein: CASSLTGNTEAFF
CDR3 DNA: TGTGCCAGCAGCTTAACGGGGAACACTGAAGCTTTCTTT

V gene: TRBV11-3
clone size: few
D gene: TRBD1
J gene: TRBJ1-2
CDR3 protein: CASSLEGRGGIYGYTF
CDR3 DNA: TGTGCCAGCAGCTTAGAAGGAAGAGGGGGCATCTATGGCTACACCTTC

V gene: TRBV28
clone size: many
D gene: NA
J gene: TRBJ2-7
CDR3 protein: CASSLGTGSYEQYF
CDR3 DNA: TGTGCCAGCAGTTTGGGGACGGGCTCCTACGAGCAGTACTTC

V gene: TRBV4-2
clone size: many
D gene: NA
J gene: TRBJ2-1
CDR3 protein: CASSGGSSYNEQFF
CDR3 DNA: TGTGCCAGCAGCGGGGGTAGCTCCTACAATGAGCAGTTCTTC

V gene: TRBV6-6
clone size: many
D gene: NA
J gene: TRBJ1-5
CDR3 protein: CASSYGGASNQPQHF
CDR3 DNA: TGTGCCAGCAGTTACGGGGGGGCGAGCAATCAGCCCCAGCATTTT

V gene: TRBV19
clone size: NA
D gene: NA
J gene: TRBJ2-1
CDR3 protein: CASSMGADPWGYNEQFF
CDR3 DNA: TGTGCCAGTAGTATGGGGGCAGACCCCTGGGGGTACAATGAGCAGTTCTTC

V gene: TRBV10-3
clone size: many
D gene: NA
J gene: TRBJ2-3
CDR3 protein: CAINGDTDTQYF
CDR3 DNA: TGTGCCATCAACGGGGACACAGATACGCAGTATTTT

V gene: TRBV5-1
clone size: few
D gene: NA
J gene: TRBJ1-1
CDR3 protein: CASSLAWNTEAFF
CDR3 DNA: TGCGCCAGCAGCTTGGCCTGGAACACTGAAGCTTTCTTT

V gene: TRBV7-2
clone size: many
D gene: TRBD1
J gene: TRBJ2-3
CDR3 protein: CASSLALGTGSTDTQYF
CDR3 DNA: TGTGCCAGCAGCTTAGCGCTGGGGACAGGAAGCACAGATACGCAGTATTTT

V gene: TRBV6-6
clone size: NA
D gene: TRBD1
J gene: TRBJ2-7
CDR3 protein: CASSSGGGILGYEQYF
CDR3 DNA: TGTGCCAGCAGTTCAGGGGGCGGGATACTGGGCTACGAGCAGTACTTC

V gene: TRBV19
clone size: NA
D gene: TRBD2
J gene: TRBJ2-1
CDR3 protein: CASSRTSGLNEQFF
CDR3 DNA: TGTGCCAGTAGTCGAACTAGCGGGCTAAATGAGCAGTTCTTC

V gene: TRBV27
clone size: many
D gene: NA
J gene: TRBJ1-1
CDR3 protein: CASTTADFVGGRAFF
CDR3 DNA: TGTGCCAGCACCACGGCGGATTTCGTCGGTGGTCGAGCTTTCTTT

V gene: TRBV7-8
clone size: NA
D gene: NA
J gene: TRBJ2-7
CDR3 protein: CASSLVGSEQYF
CDR3 DNA: TGTGCCAGCAGCTTAGTAGGGTCCGAGCAGTACTTC

V gene: TRBV18
clone size: many
D gene: NA
J gene: TRBJ2-5
CDR3 protein: CASSPPTRETQYF
CDR3 DNA: TGTGCCAGCTCACCACCAACGAGGGAGACCCAGTACTTC